This T cell receptor (beta chain) was captured in a study of blood T cell repertoires in COVID-19. Study as a whole: The study drew acute and convalescent COVID-19 samples from the United States, Italy and Spain. T cells, B-cell-depleted T cells, or PBMCs supplied cDNA or gDNA.

Germline assignment: CDR1 SGHVS and CDR2 FQNEAQ. V lost 4 bases to trimming and J lost 2 bases; unmatched junction nucleotides: 2. The CDR3 is 14 amino acids. Here immunoSEQ multiplex PCR was the method, and the copy in TCRdb shows in-frame clones only, minus some. This sample carries about 330,000 clones, about 90% of them seen once, and the ten largest clones take approximately 0.93%. V is TRBV7-8 and J is TRBJ2-7; TRBD1 agrees at 10 bases. The sequenced sample consisted of PBMCs or T cells enriched from blood (not recorded which). The clonotype was recovered from a woman younger than 45 who had recovered from COVID-19. The chain's CDR3 is CASSSTGGAYEQYF. CDR3 DNA: TGTGCCAGCAGCTCGACAGGGGGCGCCTACGAGCAGTACTTC.